This TCR beta chain is from a study of T cell repertoires in cytomegalovirus infection. General study points: HLA-C-restricted CMV clonotypes gave the most frequent clonotype in two of eight donors. Frequencies of public TCR beta families were cumulated, and this identified carriers of CMV plus the relevant HLA.

Trimming took 4 bases from V and 2 from J; bases not matched to a gene: 6. From germline, CDR1 is SGHTS and CDR2 YDEGEE. This CDR3 is built from 16 residues. Each CDR3 protein gets one entry after TCRdb re-called the reads with MiXCR. The data hold over 250,000 distinct CDR3 sequences, with 20% to 25% observed a single time. Only a few counts were recorded for this clonotype. Its antigen is unknown. The chain employs TRBV5-8 and TRBJ2-3; 11 bases are shared with TRBD2. The sample consisted of cultured PBMCs, taken from culture after CMV antigen stimulation. The TCR originated in a human donor in good health (CMV status not recorded). Some clones in this sample may be carry-over from other donors' samples. This CDR3 is CASSPGLADFTDTQYF. The CDR3 DNA follows: TGTGCCAGCAGCCCGGGACTAGCGGATTTCACAGATACGCAGTATTTT.